The 24 T cell receptor beta chains presented below share a single source sample, sequenced in a study of regulatory T cells in long-lasting Graves disease. Through Arm-PCR of CDR3 regions and iRepertoire HTBI primers, TCR beta libraries were built. TCRdb redid the calling of the multiplex PCR reads with MiXCR, one entry per CDR3 protein. This sample yields approximately 360,000 distinct CDR3 sequences, of which about 12% are seen a single time; under 20% belongs to the top ten. The time point here: newly diagnosed GD, antithyroid drugs for less than 3 months. PBMC RNA was the source of the TCR library. This sample was shared with a second study, whose subject was T cells in Graves' hyperthyroidism and ophthalmopathy.

Here the sequenced sample was peripheral blood mononuclear cells (PBMCs), taken at new diagnosis, from a patient treated with antithyroid drugs. The source is a woman aged 18-29 years with Graves disease.

This clonotype was counted many times. The chain couples TRBV18 to TRBJ1-2; 7 bases align to TRBD1. The CDR3 contains 15 residues. With 6 bases clipped from V and 7 bases from J, the junction kept 14 bases outside the gene matches. Looked up from germline, CDR1 is KGHSH and CDR2 is LQKENI. Here the CDR3 reads CASSPLGQITGGYTF. CDR3 sequence (DNA): TGTGCCAGCTCGCCCCTGGGACAGATCACGGGTGGCTACACCTTC.

This clonotype occurred many times. V and J are TRBV2 and TRBJ2-2; a possible D gene is TRBD2 (5 bases). Between the trimmed V and J ends, which lost 3 bases and 6 bases, there was a span of 20 bases. This CDR3 is built from 17 residues. CDR1 and CDR2 (germline): SNHLY, FYNNEI. The DNA for the CDR3 is TGTGCCAGCAGTGATCTTGGACTGGATGGGGTCCCCGGGGAGCTGTTTTTT. Its translation is CASSDLGLDGVPGELFF.

This clonotype showed up many times. The rearrangement joins TRBV6-9 to TRBJ2-1; 8 bases map to TRBD2. The trim removed 4 bases at V and 7 bases at J, leaving 9 bases unmatched. Germline V gives CDR1 MNHGY, CDR2 SVAAGI. The CDR3 contains 15 residues. The CDR3 sequence is CASSFGAGGPNEQFF. The DNA for the CDR3 is TGTGCCAGCAGTTTCGGGGCGGGAGGTCCAAATGAGCAGTTCTTC.

This clonotype was recorded at least ten times. The chain employs TRBV6-5 and TRBJ1-4; D is unclear. CDR1 and CDR2 (germline): MNHEY, SVGAGI. This CDR3 is built from 16 residues. V was pared by 0 bases and J by 3 bases, with 11 bases between. CDR3 in DNA: TGTGCCAGCAGTTACTCAGGAGTTTCGGCTAATGAAAAACTGTTTTTT. This translates into CASSYSGVSANEKLFF.

This clonotype was observed at least ten times. This chain links TRBV27 with TRBJ1-5; D is undetermined. The CDR3 is 13 residues long. V was cut by 3 bases and J by 4 bases, with 7 bases left in between. Germline V gene sequence: CDR1 MNHEY, CDR2 SMNVEV (reference sequence). CDR3 protein: CASSFDQNQPQHF. In DNA, the CDR3 is TGTGCCAGCAGTTTTGACCAGAATCAGCCCCAGCATTTT.

Comment on this clonotype: This may arise from a read error, as a much more abundant clone is one base away. This chain connects TRBV6-2 or TRBV6-3 to TRBJ2-4; 12 bases line up with TRBD1. The CDR3 loop spans 14 amino acids. Germline lookup yields CDR1 MNHEY and CDR2 SVGEGT. The CDR3 DNA sequence: TGTGTCAGCAGTGGGGGACAGGGGGCAGACATTCAGTACTTC. Translating it yields CVSSGGQGADIQYF.

This clonotype was seen many times. The chain joins TRBV6-1 to TRBJ1-1; 7 nucleotides align to TRBD1. Germline CDR1 MNHNS, CDR2 SASEGT. The CDR3 consists of 14 residues. V trimming: 4 bases; J trimming: 1 base; junction bases outside the gene matches: 3. CDR3 sequence (DNA): TGTGCCAGCAGTGGACAGGGCAGGAACACTGAAGCTTTCTTT. This translates into CASSGQGRNTEAFF.

This clonotype was seen at least ten times. The chain is built from TRBV7-8 and TRBJ2-1; the D gene is possibly TRBD1 (5 bases). Germline loops: CDR1 SGHVS, CDR2 FQNEAQ. Deletions cut 5 bases from V and 4 bases from J, with 12 bases between. The CDR3 length is 14 residues. The CDR3 here is CASSPRTLYNEQFF. CDR3 nucleotides: TGTGCCAGCAGCCCTCGGACACTTTACAATGAGCAGTTCTTC.

This clonotype was counted between two and nine times. CDR3 loop: CASSYRGSANSPLHF. The DNA for the CDR3 is TGTGCCAGCAGTTACAGAGGGTCGGCGAATTCACCCCTCCACTTT. The chain couples TRBV12-3 or TRBV12-4 to TRBJ1-6, with unresolved D. The length of the CDR3 is 15 residues. Trimming took 4 bases from V and 7 from J, leaving 14 bases between them.

This clonotype was counted ten times or more. The genes are TRBV5-1 and TRBJ1-2, with no clear D. V lost 3 bases, J lost 7 bases, and 13 bases lay in between. The CDR3 runs to 13 residues. Germline V gene lookup returns CDR1 SGHRS and CDR2 YFSETQ. CDR3: CASSSRTYFGYTF. The CDR3 bases are TGCGCCAGCAGCTCACGAACCTATTTTGGCTACACCTTC.

This clonotype was seen at least ten times. The rearrangement joins TRBV7-9 to TRBJ1-1, with a tentative D call TRBD1 (5 bases). This CDR3 comprises 14 residues. Germline values: CDR1 SEHNR, CDR2 FQNEAQ (reference sequence). Trimming took 3 bases from V and 3 from J, leaving 11 bases between them. The DNA of the CDR3 is TGTGCCAGCAGCTTTGGGCCGGGGCACACTGAAGCTTTCTTT. It is translated as CASSFGPGHTEAFF.

This clonotype was seen many times. A read error may account for a junction end that differs from germline. CDR3 region: CASSLGGNSHEQYF. The CDR3, as DNA: TGTGCCAGCAGCTTAGGGGGGAACTCCCACGAGCAGTACTTC. The genes are TRBV5-1 and TRBJ2-7; perhaps D is TRBD1 or TRBD2 (6 bases each). CDR1 and CDR2 (germline): SGHRS, YFSETQ. This CDR3 region has 14 residues.

This clonotype occurred many times. The chain carries TRBV6-2 or TRBV6-3 and TRBJ2-1; maybe TRBD1 (6 bases). The CDR3 sequence is 18 residues long. V lost 6 bases, J lost 3 bases, and 24 bases lay in between. Germline CDR1 reads MNHEY; CDR2 reads SVGEGT. This chain's CDR3 is CASRGLGQDSLIYNEQFF. CDR3 nucleotides: TGTGCCAGCAGGGGCCTCGGCCAGGACAGTCTTATCTACAATGAGCAGTTCTTC.

This clonotype was seen at least ten times. This chain joins TRBV27 and TRBJ2-2, with a tentative D call TRBD1 (5 bases). Trimming took off 7 bases at V and 6 bases at J, with 21 bases between the two ends. Germline values: CDR1 MNHEY, CDR2 SMNVEV (reference sequence). The CDR3 loop spans 16 amino acids. DNA for the CDR3: TGTGCCAGCAACCCCGGAACAGGCCTCACCGCCGGGGAGCTGTTTTTT. It translates to CASNPGTGLTAGELFF.

As to this clonotype: A far bigger clonotype differs at one base, so this is likely a read error. The chain has TRBV7-2 and TRBJ2-1; D gene uncertain. This CDR3 has 13 residues. Trimming pared 1 base from V and 5 bases from J, leaving 6 bases between. Germline V gene sequence: CDR1 SGHTA, CDR2 FQGNSA. The CDR3 DNA sequence: TGTGCCAGCAGCTTAGGCCTTCACAATGAGCAGTTCTTC. Translating it yields CASSLGLHNEQFF.

The chain is built from TRBV5-1 and TRBJ2-1, with 13 bases lining up with TRBD2. The ends lost 3 bases at V and 8 bases at J; junction bases unmatched: 14. CDR1 and CDR2 (germline): SGHRS, YFSETQ. The length of the CDR3 is 18 residues. CDR3 residues: CASSWRSGTSGAGDEQFF. The CDR3 coding sequence is TGCGCCAGCAGCTGGCGGTCCGGGACTAGCGGGGCGGGCGATGAGCAGTTCTTC.

The chain combines TRBV27 with TRBJ2-4, with no clear D. V was shortened by 5 bases and J by 6 bases, with 20 bases between the two germline ends. The CDR3 is made up of 16 amino acids. Per the germline V gene, CDR1 is MNHEY and CDR2 is SMNVEV (reference sequence). This CDR3 is CASSPGLLGQRNIQYF. The CDR3 DNA reads as TGTGCCAGCAGTCCCGGCCTTTTGGGCCAGAGAAACATTCAGTACTTC.

At least ten counts were recorded for this clonotype. V and J are TRBV3-1 and TRBJ2-1, with D uncertain. The CDR3 totals 16 residues. Germline V gene data show CDR1 as LGHDT and CDR2 as YNNKEL (reference sequence). Trimming shortened V by 0 bases and J by 3 bases, and 12 bases separated the two germline ends. The CDR3 protein is CASSQDRAWFYNEQFF. The CDR3 nucleotides read TGTGCCAGCAGCCAAGATCGTGCTTGGTTCTACAATGAGCAGTTCTTC.

There are many counts of this clonotype. The rearrangement joins TRBV6-4 to TRBJ1-1, with D unclear. Deletions cut 0 bases from V and 4 bases from J, with 6 bases between. Germline CDR1 MRHNA, CDR2 SNTAGT. CDR3 size: 13 residues. The CDR3 protein is CASSDSPGTEAFF. CDR3 bases: TGTGCCAGCAGTGACTCCCCGGGCACTGAAGCTTTCTTT.

The chain has TRBV20-1 and TRBJ2-1; TRBD2 matches 12 bases. CDR3 length: 15 amino acids. The V segment lost 5 bases and the J segment 2 bases; nucleotides outside the gene matches: 4. Germline CDR1 reads DFQATT; CDR2 reads SNEGSKA (reference sequence). The CDR3 loop is CSAPSGRAPYNEQFF. The CDR3 nucleotides are TGCAGTGCTCCTAGCGGGAGGGCCCCCTACAATGAGCAGTTCTTC.

This clonotype was found many times. V usage is TRBV20-1 and J usage is TRBJ2-2; D might be TRBD1 (5 bases). CDR1 is DFQATT, CDR2 SNEGSKA, per germline (reference sequence). The V and J ends lost 1 base and 1 base respectively, with 13 bases between them. The CDR3 length is 16 residues. The CDR3 loop reads CSARANLQVNTGELFF. CDR3 nucleotide sequence: TGCAGTGCTAGAGCGAACCTACAGGTGAACACCGGGGAGCTGTTTTTT.

The sample holds many counts of this clonotype. This chain links TRBV12-3 or TRBV12-4 with TRBJ1-5; D call uncertain. The CDR3 sequence is 15 residues long. Trimming pared 5 bases from V and 3 bases from J, leaving 14 bases between. As DNA, the CDR3 is TGTGCCAGCAGTCCCCGTTTGATACCCAATCAGCCCCAGCATTTT. This gives the protein CASSPRLIPNQPQHF.

The V call is TRBV2, the J call TRBJ2-5; 7 bases map to TRBD1. J gave up 7 bases and V 7 bases, and 15 bases lay outside the gene matches. Germline CDR1 reads SNHLY; CDR2 reads FYNNEI. CDR3 length equals 15 residues. CDR3 region: CASIGRTGLVGTQYF. CDR3 sequence (DNA): TGTGCCAGCATAGGTCGGACAGGTCTGGTTGGGACCCAGTACTTC.

This clonotype has a count of ten or more. The chain uses TRBV7-2 and TRBJ2-1, with 9 bases aligning to TRBD2. The CDR3 consists of 15 residues. V trimming: 2 bases; J trimming: 5 bases; junction bases outside the gene matches: 4. Germline assignment: CDR1 SGHTA and CDR2 FQGNSA. The CDR3 here is CASSLRTSEHNEQFF. In DNA, the CDR3 is TGTGCCAGCAGCTTAAGGACTAGCGAACACAATGAGCAGTTCTTC. Based on the CDR3 plus reference TRBV7-2 and TRBJ2-1, the full variable domain is GAGVSQSPSNKVTEKGKDVELRCDPISGHTALYWYRQSLGQGLEFLIYFQGNSAPDKSGLPSDRFSAERTGGSVSTLTIQRTQQEDSAVYLCASSLRTSEHNEQFFGPGTRLTVL.